Detailed here is one T cell receptor beta chain. The data stem from a study of blood T cell repertoires in COVID-19. CDR1 and CDR2 from the germline V gene are SGHVS and FQNEAQ. This CDR3 is built from 15 residues. V gave up 1 base and J gave up 3 bases, with 12 bases separating them. Each recovered donor of Cohort 3 presented with two negative PCRs, clearance, or symptom resolution. TCRdb's copy holds only in-frame clones and misses some; the assay was immunoSEQ multiplex PCR. The table has 250,000 to 350,000 clones, 86% seen once. Sample: PBMCs or T cells enriched from blood (not recorded which). The clonotype comes from a woman aged 18-35 years who had recovered from COVID-19. V usage is TRBV7-8 and J usage is TRBJ1-1; D gene uncertain. The CDR3 DNA reads as TGTGCCAGCAGCTTAGGTACCGCCGGAGACACTGAAGCTTTCTTT. As protein: CASSLGTAGDTEAFF.